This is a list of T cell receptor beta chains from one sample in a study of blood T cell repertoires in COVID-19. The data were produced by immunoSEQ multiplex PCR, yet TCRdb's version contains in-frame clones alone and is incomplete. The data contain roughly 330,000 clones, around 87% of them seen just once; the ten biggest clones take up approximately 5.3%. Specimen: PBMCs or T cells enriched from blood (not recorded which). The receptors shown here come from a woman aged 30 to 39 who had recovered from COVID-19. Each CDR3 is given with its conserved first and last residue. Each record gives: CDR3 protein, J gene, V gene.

CDR3 protein: CASSQAGPTMAFF
J gene: TRBJ1-1
V gene: TRBV3-1/TRBV3-2

CDR3 protein: CASHYGGSTYEQYF
J gene: TRBJ2-7
V gene: TRBV6-5

CDR3 protein: CASSLDRTGGYNGYTF
J gene: TRBJ1-2
V gene: TRBV7-9

CDR3 protein: CASSQVGLAGSTDTQYF
J gene: TRBJ2-3
V gene: TRBV4-1

CDR3 protein: CASGFRQGAIYGYTF
J gene: TRBJ1-2
V gene: TRBV11-2

CDR3 protein: CASKGNNEKLFF
J gene: TRBJ1-4
V gene: TRBV4-3

CDR3 protein: CASSPLGRVTYNEQFF
J gene: TRBJ2-1
V gene: TRBV18

CDR3 protein: CASSDPGGGYGYTF
J gene: TRBJ1-2
V gene: TRBV25-1

CDR3 protein: CASSPPRGSNEQFF
J gene: TRBJ2-1
V gene: TRBV7-2

CDR3 protein: CASSVSGELFF
J gene: TRBJ2-2
V gene: TRBV7-3

CDR3 protein: CASSHLGGAGNTIYF
J gene: TRBJ1-3
V gene: TRBV3-1/TRBV3-2

CDR3 protein: CASSQAWGGRNEQFF
J gene: TRBJ2-1
V gene: TRBV4-1

CDR3 protein: CASSTPGTSGGAFSTDTQYF
J gene: TRBJ2-3
V gene: TRBV4-2

CDR3 protein: CASSLFAGVFFNTEAFF
J gene: TRBJ1-1
V gene: TRBV28

CDR3 protein: CASSYSGQVHEQYF
J gene: TRBJ2-7
V gene: TRBV6-5

CDR3 protein: CASTFRGATGTNYGYTF
J gene: TRBJ1-2
V gene: TRBV19

CDR3 protein: CASSILTHNQPQHF
J gene: TRBJ1-5
V gene: TRBV19

CDR3 protein: CASSLVSEGQGNEKLFF
J gene: TRBJ1-4
V gene: TRBV5-6

CDR3 protein: CASSFRTGGFYEQYF
J gene: TRBJ2-7
V gene: TRBV5-1

CDR3 protein: CASSPTTATNEKLFF
J gene: TRBJ1-4
V gene: TRBV18

CDR3 protein: CATSRDVGQGAVEQYF
J gene: TRBJ2-7
V gene: TRBV15

CDR3 protein: CASSKIVGGNQPQHF
J gene: TRBJ1-5
V gene: TRBV19

CDR3 protein: CASSSDRGRETQYF
J gene: TRBJ2-5
V gene: TRBV19

CDR3 protein: CASRSAGGTQTSGNTIYF
J gene: TRBJ1-3
V gene: TRBV11-2

CDR3 protein: CASSGLAGGRQYF
J gene: TRBJ2-7
V gene: TRBV2

CDR3 protein: CASSFLWEGPNTEAFF
J gene: TRBJ1-1
V gene: TRBV7-9

CDR3 protein: CASSPGTGSYEQYF
J gene: TRBJ2-7
V gene: TRBV5-1

CDR3 protein: CASSSTGVGNQPQHF
J gene: TRBJ1-5
V gene: TRBV19

CDR3 protein: CASSVGAGGPLDTQYF
J gene: TRBJ2-3
V gene: TRBV9

CDR3 protein: CASRSPRAANYGYTF
J gene: TRBJ1-2
V gene: TRBV3-1/TRBV3-2

CDR3 protein: CASEKGGGYGYTF
J gene: TRBJ1-2
V gene: TRBV9

CDR3 protein: CASRRTGTNTGELFF
J gene: TRBJ2-2
V gene: TRBV7-2

CDR3 protein: CASSQRGGDSDQPQHF
J gene: TRBJ1-5
V gene: TRBV4-1

CDR3 protein: CASSRDRESQPQHF
J gene: TRBJ1-5
V gene: TRBV6-5

CDR3 protein: CASSRRTSGGRDEQFF
J gene: TRBJ2-1
V gene: TRBV11-3

CDR3 protein: CASSSPRQGGPNEKLFF
J gene: TRBJ1-4
V gene: TRBV5-6

CDR3 protein: CASSPRQGDSGNTIYF
J gene: TRBJ1-3
V gene: TRBV7-6

CDR3 protein: CASSQSTGCWEFFSNQPQHF
J gene: TRBJ1-5
V gene: TRBV23-1

CDR3 protein: CASSEAPGVDTQYF
J gene: TRBJ2-3
V gene: TRBV6-1

CDR3 protein: CASRNDRGPDTQYF
J gene: TRBJ2-3
V gene: TRBV9

CDR3 protein: CASFKETGASYEQYF
J gene: TRBJ2-7
V gene: TRBV7-2

CDR3 protein: CASSFRGSSGYTF
J gene: TRBJ1-2
V gene: TRBV27

CDR3 protein: CASSFGGTSEETQYF
J gene: TRBJ2-5
V gene: TRBV5-1

CDR3 protein: CASSQVLAHDSYEQYF
J gene: TRBJ2-7
V gene: TRBV4-1

CDR3 protein: CASSFGQLNTEAFF
J gene: TRBJ1-1
V gene: TRBV11-2

CDR3 protein: CASSLGTGGSNQPQHF
J gene: TRBJ1-5
V gene: TRBV5-1

CDR3 protein: CASSQVRDTEAFF
J gene: TRBJ1-1
V gene: TRBV3-1/TRBV3-2

CDR3 protein: CASSIMDRGYGYTF
J gene: TRBJ1-2
V gene: TRBV19

CDR3 protein: CASSSRDRNEKLFF
J gene: TRBJ1-4
V gene: TRBV7-9

CDR3 protein: CASSLGGRAGDF
J gene: TRBJ2-3
V gene: TRBV5-6

CDR3 protein: CASSQSGTGQIGPDTQYF
J gene: TRBJ2-3
V gene: TRBV23-1

CDR3 protein: CSVEAGQAQHF
J gene: TRBJ1-5
V gene: TRBV29-1

CDR3 protein: CAISESLDQRGQGLVEQYF
J gene: TRBJ2-7
V gene: TRBV10-3

CDR3 protein: CASSSLSGGADNEQFF
J gene: TRBJ2-1
V gene: TRBV5-1